This TCR beta chain derives from a study of read filtering for tumor transcriptome and immune sequencing. Study in general: Mean patient age was roughly 70 years, range about 47 to 90; 17 male, 12 to 15 female. R-ISS stage counts were roughly 8 for I, roughly 15 for II, roughly seven for III. Transcriptome libraries were built from DNase-treated RNA.

Looked up from germline, CDR1 is SQVTM and CDR2 is ANQGSEA. The CDR3 is made up of 15 amino acids. Sampling of bone marrow took place during active disease in every patient. Molecular barcoded adaptors covering alpha/delta and beta/gamma chains were used on approximately 400 ng RNA. TCRdb re-analysed the reads in MiXCR, keeping a single row per CDR3 protein. The sample has some 46,000 distinct CDR3 sequences; 15% to 20% are singletons. Notes on this clonotype: A much larger clone differs from this one at a single base, so this may be a read error.

This sequence joins TRBV29-1 and TRBJ2-7, with D possibly TRBD1 on 6 matching bases. The source material was a population of CD138-negative cells sorted from bone marrow. The clonotype comes from a donor older than 35 with multiple myeloma. The CDR3 spells CSIEGARGRGYEQYF. Written as DNA, the CDR3 is TGCAGCATTGAAGGGGCTAGAGGCAGGGGCTACGAGCAGTACTTC.